These 25 T cell receptor beta chains were all obtained from the same sample, sequenced in a study of T cell repertoires in cytomegalovirus infection. TCRdb ran MiXCR on the reads and lists one entry per CDR3 protein. The top ten hold roughly 13% of the sample, which has about 490,000 distinct CDR3 sequences, more than 20% seen once. Sequencing used PBMCs. The receptors were sampled from a human donor in good health (CMV status not recorded). Some clones in this sample may be carry-over from other donors' samples.

This clonotype was picked up many times. V is TRBV7-2 and J is TRBJ1-5; D possibly corresponds to TRBD1 (5 bases). Germline values: CDR1 SGHTA, CDR2 FQGNSA. V was cut by 3 bases and J by 7 bases, with 13 bases left in between. The CDR3 length is 14 residues. DNA of the CDR3: TGTGCCAGCAGCTTGGACACAAGGTACCAGCCCCAGCATTTT. Encoded protein: CASSLDTRYQPQHF. Full variable domain (outside the CDR3, taken from reference TRBV7-2 and TRBJ1-5): GAGVSQSPSNKVTEKGKDVELRCDPISGHTALYWYRQSLGQGLEFLIYFQGNSAPDKSGLPSDRFSAERTGGSVSTLTIQRTQQEDSAVYLCASSLDTRYQPQHFGDGTRLSIL.

This clonotype appeared a few times. The chain carries TRBV6-2 or TRBV6-3 and TRBJ2-1; 14 bases agree with TRBD2. The germline gives CDR1 MNHEY, CDR2 SVGEGT. Unmatched junction bases numbered 7, after V lost 4 bases and J lost 8 bases. The CDR3 contains 16 residues. The CDR3 sequence: CASSFTGTSGSYEQFF. For the CDR3, the DNA is TGTGCCAGCAGTTTCACCGGGACTAGCGGGAGTTATGAGCAGTTCTTC.

This clonotype was counted a few times. The gene calls are TRBV6-6 and TRBJ1-5; no definite D call. Trimming removed 6 bases from V and 4 bases from J, with 10 bases in between. The germline V gene encodes CDR1 MNHNY and CDR2 SVGAGI (reference sequence). CDR3 length: 13 residues. CDR3 residues: CASSPTRNQPQHF. DNA of the CDR3: TGTGCCAGCAGCCCCACTAGGAATCAGCCCCAGCATTTT.

The chain uses TRBV7-8 and TRBJ2-3, with 12 bases matching TRBD2. Germline V gene data show CDR1 as SGHVS and CDR2 as FQNEAQ. After removal of 6 bases from V and 5 bases from J, the junction contained 12 bases not matched to a gene. The CDR3 spans 17 residues. In nucleotides, the CDR3 is TGTGCCAGCAGGCGGACTAGCGGGGACCCGCGGGTAGATACGCAGTATTTT. Protein: CASRRTSGDPRVDTQYF.

In this sample, this clonotype turned up many times. The gene calls are TRBV6-2 or TRBV6-3 and TRBJ2-3; D is possibly TRBD2 (5 bases). This CDR3 has 15 residues. V gave up 6 bases and J gave up 2 bases, with 15 bases separating them. Germline values: CDR1 MNHEY, CDR2 SVGEGT. The CDR3 loop reads CASRHRTEYTDTQYF. The DNA of the CDR3 is TGTGCCAGCAGACACCGGACTGAATACACAGATACGCAGTATTTT.

This clonotype appeared a few times. The DNA for the CDR3 is TGTGCCAGCAGCCCCTCCCACGGACTGCCGCGGGGGTATGGCTACACCTTC. This gives the protein CASSPSHGLPRGYGYTF. V usage is TRBV12-3 or TRBV12-4 and J usage is TRBJ1-2, with D tentatively TRBD1 (5 bases). V shed 6 bases and J shed 5 bases, with 25 bases lying between them. CDR3 length equals 17 residues.

The chain employs TRBV7-6 and TRBJ1-1; maybe TRBD1 (6 bases). Between the trimmed V and J ends, which lost 4 bases and 5 bases, there was a span of 14 bases. Germline CDR1 is SGHVS and CDR2 is FNYEAQ. This CDR3 region has 14 residues. This CDR3 reads CASSSRGHGTEAFF. The CDR3 DNA reads TGTGCCAGCAGCTCCCGGGGGCATGGAACTGAAGCTTTCTTT.

This clonotype was counted a few times. CDR3 loop: CASSTLYRSSGANVLTF. The CDR3 bases are TGTGCCAGCAGCACGCTTTACCGGAGCTCTGGGGCCAACGTCCTGACTTTC. The chain couples TRBV27 to TRBJ2-6, with no clear D. CDR1 MNHEY and CDR2 SMNVEV come from the germline V gene (reference sequence). The CDR3 sequence is 17 residues long. V lost 6 bases to trimming and J lost 0 bases, with 15 bases between them.

The chain couples TRBV7-9 to TRBJ2-1, with a weak D call TRBD2 (6 bases). V was trimmed by 4 bases and J by 3 bases, leaving 13 bases between them. Per germline, CDR1 SEHNR and CDR2 FQNEAQ (reference sequence). The CDR3 sequence is 15 residues long. The CDR3 spells CASSSPRGIYNEQFF. The CDR3 coding sequence is TGTGCCAGCAGCTCTCCCCGGGGGATCTACAATGAGCAGTTCTTC. The full variable domain, its missing parts supplied by reference TRBV7-9 and TRBJ2-1, is DTGVSQNPRHKITKRGQNVTFRCDPISEHNRLYWYRQTLGQGPEFLTYFQNEAQLEKSRLLSDRFSAERPKGSFSTLEIQRTEQGDSAMYLCASSSPRGIYNEQFFGPGTRLTVL.

This clonotype has ten or more counts. V usage is TRBV7-2 and J usage is TRBJ2-1; D uncertain. V gave up 5 bases and J gave up 4 bases, with 9 bases separating them. The CDR3 has 13 amino acids. CDR1 and CDR2 (germline): SGHTA, FQGNSA. CDR3 sequence (DNA): TGTGCCAGCAGCCGAAATAATTACAATGAGCAGTTCTTC. Its translation: CASSRNNYNEQFF.

V usage is TRBV5-6 and J usage is TRBJ2-1; TRBD1 is a possible D gene (6 bases). V was shortened by 6 bases and J by 12 bases, with 16 bases between the two germline ends. This CDR3 region has 12 residues. Germline-derived CDR1 and CDR2 are SGHDT and YYEEEE. In DNA, the CDR3 is TGTGCCAGCAACTTAGGGGGAATTCGGCAGTTCTTC. Translation gives CASNLGGIRQFF.

The chain uses TRBV12-3 or TRBV12-4 and TRBJ2-3; the match to TRBD2 covers 7 bases. The CDR3 is 15 residues long. V gave up 6 bases and J gave up 4 bases; unmatched junction bases: 10. CDR3 protein: CASSPMAGVADTQYF. CDR3 sequence (DNA): TGTGCCAGCAGCCCTATGGCGGGAGTAGCAGATACGCAGTATTTT.

This clonotype has just a few counts. The chain combines TRBV5-4 with TRBJ2-7; the D call may be TRBD1 or TRBD2 (5 bases each). Germline V gene data show CDR1 as SGHNT and CDR2 as YYREEE (reference sequence). Trimming pared 6 bases from V and 5 bases from J, leaving 15 bases between. CDR3 length: 13 residues. As DNA, the CDR3 is TGTGCCAGCACCGGGACGGGGCCAGACGAGCAGTACTTC. Its translation is CASTGTGPDEQYF.

This clonotype came up a few times. The chain links TRBV7-2 to TRBJ1-5; no reliable D call. The CDR3 has 16 amino acids. V gave up 3 bases and J gave up 1 base, with 13 bases separating them. Germline CDR1 SGHTA, CDR2 FQGNSA. CDR3: CASSFDLIRSNQPQHF. The CDR3 nucleotides read TGTGCCAGCAGCTTCGACCTCATAAGGAGCAATCAGCCCCAGCATTTT.

The chain combines TRBV11-2 with TRBJ2-5, with D possibly matching TRBD2 (5 bases). Germline lookup yields CDR1 SGHAT and CDR2 FQNNGV. The V gene lost 2 bases and the J gene lost 5 bases, with 18 bases spanning the gap. The CDR3 has 16 amino acids. The CDR3: CASSLLGSGGLETQYF. The CDR3 DNA reads TGTGCCAGCAGCTTATTAGGGTCAGGAGGCTTGGAGACCCAGTACTTC.

J is TRBJ2-1 and V is TRBV7-4, with a tentative D call TRBD2 (6 bases). This CDR3 is built from 15 residues. Germline V CDR1 and CDR2: SGHVT, SQSDAQ. V was trimmed by 1 base and J by 2 bases, leaving 9 bases between them. Written as DNA, the CDR3 is TGTGCCAGCAGCTTAGATGGAGGGGCCTACAATGAGCAGTTCTTC. This gives the protein CASSLDGGAYNEQFF.

The V and J genes are TRBV7-2 and TRBJ2-1; a possible D gene is TRBD1 (6 bases). The CDR3 extends over 13 amino acids. Germline CDR1 SGHTA, CDR2 FQGNSA. V shed 5 bases and J shed 7 bases, with 12 bases lying between them. This CDR3 reads CASSDRLWNEQFF. The CDR3 DNA reads TGTGCCAGCAGCGACAGGCTCTGGAATGAGCAGTTCTTC. Based on the CDR3 plus reference TRBV7-2 and TRBJ2-1, the full variable domain is GAGVSQSPSNKVTEKGKDVELRCDPISGHTALYWYRQSLGQGLEFLIYFQGNSAPDKSGLPSDRFSAERTGGSVSTLTIQRTQQEDSAVYLCASSDRLWNEQFFGPGTRLTVL.

Only one count was recorded for this clonotype. V and J are TRBV12-3 or TRBV12-4 and TRBJ2-6, with D uncertain. V was clipped by 7 bases and J by 3 bases, with 4 bases between them. The CDR3 spans 12 residues. The CDR3 nucleotides read TGTGCCAGCAAAGGTGGGGCCAACGTCCTGACTTTC. Translated: CASKGGANVLTF.

This chain links TRBV20-1 with TRBJ1-1, with D perhaps matching TRBD1 (5 bases). CDR3 size: 14 residues. V lost 1 base, J lost 3 bases, and 12 bases lay in between. Looked up from germline, CDR1 is DFQATT and CDR2 is SNEGSKA (reference sequence). Here the CDR3 DNA reads TGCAGTGCTAGAGGAGTCCGGGGGGACACTGAAGCTTTCTTT. Protein sequence: CSARGVRGDTEAFF.

This clonotype has more than one count but fewer than ten. The chain couples TRBV14 to TRBJ2-3; D unclear. CDR3 length equals 17 residues. The germline V gene has CDR1 SGHDN and CDR2 FVKESK. The ends were cut back, 3 bases at V and 0 bases at J, with 16 bases in the middle. The CDR3 DNA reads as TGTGCCAGCAGCCACCGCCTATGGAGAACTAGCACAGATACGCAGTATTTT. This encodes CASSHRLWRTSTDTQYF. The full variable domain, in which reference TRBV14 and TRBJ2-3 provide the parts outside the CDR3, is EAGVTQFPSHSVIEKGQTVTLRCDPISGHDNLYWYRRVMGKEIKFLLHFVKESKQDESGMPNNRFLAERTGGTYSTLKVQPAELEDSGVYFCASSHRLWRTSTDTQYFGPGTRLTVL.

The V and J genes are TRBV7-9 and TRBJ1-4, with D unresolved. The CDR3 is 14 residues long. Germline V gives CDR1 SEHNR, CDR2 FQNEAQ (reference sequence). With 0 bases removed from V and 12 bases from J, the gap between germline ends came to 14 bases. The CDR3 is CASSLADSYGQLFF. The CDR3 region has the DNA TGTGCCAGCAGCTTAGCAGATTCCTATGGGCAACTGTTTTTT.

This clonotype was counted ten times or more. V is TRBV7-8 and J is TRBJ1-4; no clear D. There are 15 residues in the CDR3. Trimming removed 3 bases from V and 0 bases from J, with 8 bases in between. CDR1 and CDR2 (germline): SGHVS, FQNEAQ. This CDR3 is CASSLTRATNEKLFF. In DNA form, the CDR3 reads TGTGCCAGCAGCTTGACCCGTGCAACTAATGAAAAACTGTTTTTT.

The genes are TRBV10-3 and TRBJ1-2; 8 bases fit TRBD1. Trimming cost V 3 bases and J 6 bases; bases outside gene matches: 12. This CDR3 has 16 amino acids. Germline loops: CDR1 ENHRY, CDR2 SYGVKD. The CDR3 region is CAISETGTGLLNGYTF. CDR3 DNA sequence: TGTGCCATCAGTGAAACCGGGACAGGACTTCTGAATGGCTACACCTTC.

The CDR3 nucleotides read TGTGCCAGCAGCACCGACAGGGGGCCCACCGGGGAGCTGTTTTTT. Its protein is CASSTDRGPTGELFF. V is TRBV7-6 and J is TRBJ2-2; 10 positions agree with TRBD1. V was pared by 5 bases and J by 4 bases, with 4 bases of the junction left unmatched. The germline CDR1 and CDR2 sequences are SGHVS and FNYEAQ. The CDR3 consists of 15 residues.

The J gene is TRBJ2-1, the V gene TRBV7-6; 11 bases fit TRBD2. V trimming: 4 bases; J trimming: 7 bases; junction bases outside the gene matches: 12. The CDR3 totals 17 residues. Germline V lookup: CDR1 SGHVS, CDR2 FNYEAQ. The chain's CDR3 is CASSSVFSGRARNEQFF. CDR3 nucleotide sequence: TGTGCCAGCAGCTCCGTATTTAGCGGGAGGGCCAGGAATGAGCAGTTCTTC.